The rows below give T cell receptor beta chains drawn from one sample of a study of T cell repertoires in cytomegalovirus infection. TCRdb reanalysed the reads using MiXCR and keeps one entry per CDR3 protein. The sample holds hundreds of thousands of distinct CDR3 sequences, around 30% seen once. Their cognate antigens are unknown. Sample: cultured PBMCs, taken from culture after CMV antigen stimulation. Every receptor here comes from a human donor in good health (CMV status not recorded). Some clones in this sample may be carry-over from other donors' samples. Each CDR3 is given with its conserved first and last residue. A D gene is named only where the DNA matches it firmly. Clone size, where shown, is once, few, many, or a class for clones that have expanded.

NA	TRBV27	NA	TRBJ2-5	TGTGCCAGCAGCCCCGGGAGTTCCCAAGAGACCCAGTACTTC	CASSPGSSQETQYF
NA	TRBV7-9	NA	TRBJ2-1	TGTGCCAGCACCTCCCCGGGACTCTCAACCAATGAGCAGTTCTTC	CASTSPGLSTNEQFF
TRBD2	TRBV7-2	NA	TRBJ2-7	TGTGCCAGCAGGAACCCGGGACTAGCGGGAGTCTCCGAGCAGTACTTC	CASRNPGLAGVSEQYF
NA	TRBV3-1	few	TRBJ2-2	TGTGCCAGCAGCCGGTGGGAAAACACCGGGGAGCTGTTTTTT	CASSRWENTGELFF
TRBD1	TRBV19	many	TRBJ2-5	TGTGCCAGTAGTATGGCAGGTAGGGGGCGAGAAGGGGAGACCCAGTACTTC	CASSMAGRGREGETQYF
NA	TRBV19	NA	TRBJ2-4	TGTGCCAGTAGTTTCAGGACCTTAGCCAAAAACATTCAGTACTTC	CASSFRTLAKNIQYF
NA	TRBV7-2	few	TRBJ2-5	TGTGCCAGCAGCTTAGCGGGGACGGATCAAGAGACCCAGTACTTC	CASSLAGTDQETQYF
TRBD1	TRBV7-2	many	TRBJ1-5	TGTGCCAGCGCGGACAGGGTGGGCAATCAGCCCCAGCATTTT	CASADRVGNQPQHF
TRBD2	TRBV5-4	few	TRBJ2-1	TGTGCCAGCAGCGACGGGACTAGCGGGAGGGCCAAGTTAAATGAGCAGTTCTTC	CASSDGTSGRAKLNEQFF
NA	TRBV20-1	NA	TRBJ2-1	TGCAGTGCTAGAGATGGACAGAGCTACAATGAGCAGTTCTTC	CSARDGQSYNEQFF
NA	TRBV29-1	once	TRBJ2-1	TGCAGCGGTGGACTTACTTACAATGAGCAGTTCTTC	CSGGLTYNEQFF
NA	TRBV7-2	few	TRBJ2-3	TGTGCCAGCAGCTTACTGGCGGGCCTCGGGGCAGATACGCAGTATTTT	CASSLLAGLGADTQYF
NA	TRBV5-3	NA	TRBJ1-1	TGTGCCAGAAGCTTTCTCGGTGAAACAGGGAGGCGGAACACTGAAGCTTTCTTT	CARSFLGETGRRNTEAFF
NA	TRBV28	NA	TRBJ1-4	TGTGCCAGCAGTTTACGGCGGGCCCGGGACAATGAAAAACTGTTTTTT	CASSLRRARDNEKLFF
NA	TRBV7-9	NA	TRBJ2-1	TGTGCCAGCAGCTTAGTAACAGGGTACAAAAAAGGGTACAGTAGGGCAGATGAGCAGTTCTTC	CASSLVTGYKKGYSRADEQFF
TRBD2	TRBV28	few	TRBJ2-5	TGTGCCAGCAGTTTCTCCCCACTAGCGGTGGCGGAGACCCAGTACTTC	CASSFSPLAVAETQYF
NA	TRBV10-3	NA	TRBJ2-2	TGTGCCATCAAAAATAGGAAAGACACCGGGGAGCTGTTTTTT	CAIKNRKDTGELFF
TRBD2	TRBV12-3/TRBV12-4	few	TRBJ2-1	TGTGCCAGCACAGACGGACTAGCGGGGTACAATGAGCAGTTCTTC	CASTDGLAGYNEQFF
NA	TRBV7-2	many	TRBJ1-5	TGTGCCAGCAGCCCCGGGATGGGCAATCAGCCCCAGCATTTT	CASSPGMGNQPQHF
TRBD2	TRBV3-1	NA	TRBJ2-2	TGTGCCAGCAGCCATATAGCGGGAGGAAGGACCGGGGAGCTGTTTTTT	CASSHIAGGRTGELFF
NA	TRBV7-2	many	TRBJ2-1	TGTGCCAGCAGCTCCCAGGACAGTTACAATGAGCAGTTCTTC	CASSSQDSYNEQFF
NA	TRBV27	many	TRBJ1-5	TGTGCCAGCAGTCCCGGACGCGGCAATCAGCCCCAGCATTTT	CASSPGRGNQPQHF
TRBD2	TRBV6-1	few	TRBJ2-2	TGTGCCAGCAGTGGAATGGTACTAGCGGCGAACACCGGGGAGCTGTTTTTT	CASSGMVLAANTGELFF
NA	TRBV28	few	TRBJ1-6	TGTGCCAGCAGTCGAGGGTGGCTCCGGAATTCACCCCTCCACTTT	CASSRGWLRNSPLHF
NA	TRBV7-6	NA	TRBJ2-1	TGTGCCAGCAGCTTCGGGGAGTACAATGAGCAGTTCTTC	CASSFGEYNEQFF
TRBD2	TRBV19	few	TRBJ2-3	TGTGCCAGTAGTCCGGGCGGGAGGGCCGGAGATACGCAGTATTTT	CASSPGGRAGDTQYF
NA	TRBV12-3/TRBV12-4	NA	TRBJ1-2	TGTGCCAGCAGGGGGGACTTCGGAAATGGCTACACCTTC	CASRGDFGNGYTF
NA	TRBV6-5	few	TRBJ2-7	TGTGCCAGCAGTTACTCCGGCGCAGCCTACGAGCAGTACTTC	CASSYSGAAYEQYF
NA	TRBV27	NA	TRBJ1-2	TGTGCCAGCAGTTTAGGTGTAGGCCCCGGGGGAACTGGCTACACCTTC	CASSLGVGPGGTGYTF
NA	TRBV19	NA	TRBJ2-1	TGTGCCAGTAGGGGTAGCGGCACACAGTTCTTC	CASRGSGTQFF
NA	TRBV29-1	NA	TRBJ2-3	TGCAGCGTTGAAGATCGGACCAGCACAGATACGCAGTATTTT	CSVEDRTSTDTQYF
TRBD2	TRBV7-2	NA	TRBJ2-3	TGTGCCAGCAGCTTTAGAGCGGGGACCACAGATACGCAGTATTTT	CASSFRAGTTDTQYF
TRBD1	TRBV4-2	few	TRBJ1-1	TGTGCCAGCAGCCAAGCGGACAGGGAGGACACTGAAGCTTTCTTT	CASSQADREDTEAFF
TRBD2	TRBV18	NA	TRBJ2-1	TGTGCCAGCTCCCCCGGGACTAGTGACAATGAGCAGTTCTTC	CASSPGTSDNEQFF
NA	TRBV10-2	few	TRBJ1-5	TGCGCCAGCAGTGATTTCCCGAACTCCTGGCAGCCCCAGCATTTT	CASSDFPNSWQPQHF
TRBD1	TRBV23-1	NA	TRBJ2-6	TGCGCCAGCAGGTACAGGGGCCGCTCTGGGGCCAACGTCCTGACTTTC	CASRYRGRSGANVLTF
NA	TRBV18	few	TRBJ2-2	TGTGCCAGCTCACCGGCTGCTTGGAGCACCGGGGAGCTGTTTTTT	CASSPAAWSTGELFF
TRBD2	TRBV6-1	many	TRBJ2-7	TGTGCCAGCAGAGCGGGGGGCCGAGAGCAGTACTTC	CASRAGGREQYF
TRBD1	TRBV28	many	TRBJ1-1	TGTGCCAGCAGCTTTTACGACAGGGGCACTGAAGCTTTCTTT	CASSFYDRGTEAFF
NA	TRBV25-1	NA	TRBJ1-1	TGTGCCAGCAGTGACCCTCAGACCACTGAAGCTTTCTTT	CASSDPQTTEAFF
TRBD2	TRBV11-2	few	TRBJ2-5	TGTGCCAGCAGCCCTAGTTGGGGAGGGGAAGAGACCCAGTACTTC	CASSPSWGGEETQYF